Shown below are 32 T cell receptor beta chains from a single sample sequenced in a study of PD-L1 blockade in urothelial cancer. Data came from immunoSEQ multiplex PCR; TCRdb stores just in-frame clones and leaves some out. The sample contains 95,000 to 130,000 clones, more than 85% of which appear only once. This sample's time point: peripheral blood 6 weeks after treatment start. Material: PBMCs, obtained around atezolizumab (anti-PD-L1) treatment. Receptors were obtained from a man between 60 and 70 years old with urothelial cancer.

V and J are TRBV4-3 and TRBJ2-2, with D unresolved. Trimming left V 0 bases short and J 8 bases short, with 7 bases between. From germline, CDR1 is LGHNA and CDR2 YSLEER. The CDR3 is made up of 13 amino acids. CDR3 region: CASSQEAPGELFF. In DNA, the CDR3 is TGCGCCAGCAGCCAAGAGGCCCCGGGGGAGCTGTTTTTT.

This chain joins TRBV28 and TRBJ1-1, with no clear D. Trimming took 7 bases from V and 1 from J, leaving 4 bases between them. This CDR3 region has 11 residues. Per germline, CDR1 MDHEN and CDR2 SYDVKM. The CDR3 bases are TGTGCCAGCAAGAGGAACACTGAAGCTTTCTTT. Its translation is CASKRNTEAFF.

V and J are TRBV9 and TRBJ1-4, with 10 bases lining up with TRBD1. Germline lookup yields CDR1 SGDLS and CDR2 YYNGEE. The CDR3 is 16 residues long. Losses at the gene ends were 3 bases for V and 4 bases for J; bases not matched to a gene: 6. Here the CDR3 DNA reads TGTGCCAGCAGCGGTGGGACAGGGGCCCTTAATGAAAAACTGTTTTTT. It specifies CASSGGTGALNEKLFF. The entire variable domain, with the rest obtained from reference TRBV9 and TRBJ1-4, is as follows: DSGVTQTPKHLITATGQRVTLRCSPRSGDLSVYWYQQSLDQGLQFLIQYYNGEERAKGNILERFSAQQFPDLHSELNLSSLELGDSALYFCASSGGTGALNEKLFFGSGTQLSVL.

J is TRBJ1-2 and V is TRBV27; 7 bases match TRBD1. Trimming took 4 bases from V and 4 from J; bases not matched to a gene: 9. The CDR3 contains 15 residues. Germline V gene sequence: CDR1 MNHEY, CDR2 SMNVEV (reference sequence). CDR3 DNA: TGTGCCAGCAGTTCCGTTACACAGGGGTTCTATGGCTACACCTTC. Protein: CASSSVTQGFYGYTF.

The chain is built from TRBV4-3 and TRBJ2-1; 7 bases match TRBD1. Germline V gives CDR1 LGHNA, CDR2 YSLEER. The CDR3 is 15 amino acids. The ends lost 1 base at V and 7 bases at J; junction bases unmatched: 7. Here the CDR3 DNA reads TGCGCCAGCAGCCAAGCGACAGGGAGTTGGAATGAGCAGTTCTTC. Residues: CASSQATGSWNEQFF.

The chain links TRBV10-3 to TRBJ2-5; a possible D gene is TRBD1 (6 bases). The CDR3 has 12 residues. Trimming stripped 9 bases from V and 4 bases from J, with 12 bases between. Germline lookup yields CDR1 ENHRY and CDR2 SYGVKD. The CDR3 loop reads CAIGGGPETQYF. The CDR3 DNA sequence: TGTGCCATTGGGGGCGGGCCAGAGACCCAGTACTTC.

CDR3 DNA sequence: TGTGCCAGCAGCCTGGCGGGGGGCTCTGCGACAGATACGCAGTATTTT. It specifies CASSLAGGSATDTQYF. The rearrangement joins TRBV28 to TRBJ2-3, with 8 bases fitting TRBD2. There are 16 residues in the CDR3. Trimming at V came to 6 bases and at J to 3 bases, leaving 11 bases not matched to a gene. Germline values: CDR1 MDHEN, CDR2 SYDVKM.

This rearrangement joins TRBV6-4 to TRBJ2-7; D not certain. The germline CDR1 and CDR2 sequences are MRHNA and SNTAGT. This CDR3 is built from 17 residues. Between the trimmed V and J ends, which lost 0 bases and 6 bases, there was a span of 21 bases. The CDR3 nucleotides read TGTGCCAGCAGTGACTCGAGCCCACTCCGTGTTTGCTTCGAGCAGTACTTC. Translated: CASSDSSPLRVCFEQYF.

The chain links TRBV6-5 to TRBJ2-7; 9 nucleotides line up with TRBD1. The CDR3 is made up of 16 amino acids. Germline CDR1 MNHEY, CDR2 SVGAGI. V trimming: 1 base; J trimming: 0 bases; junction bases outside the gene matches: 4. The CDR3 is CASSYFGQGNSYEQYF. CDR3 nucleotide sequence: TGTGCCAGCAGTTACTTTGGACAGGGGAACTCCTACGAGCAGTACTTC.

The chain has TRBV19 and TRBJ1-2; the D gene is possibly TRBD1 (6 bases). The CDR3 spans 13 residues. V lost 4 bases and J lost 9, with 15 bases in between. The germline gives CDR1 LNHDA, CDR2 SQIVND (reference sequence). CDR3 protein: CASSTDTGPSYTF. CDR3 nucleotides: TGTGCCAGTAGTACCGACACAGGGCCTAGCTACACCTTC.

The V gene is TRBV14, the J gene TRBJ2-1; 7 bases match TRBD2. Trimming removed 1 base from V and 4 bases from J; junction bases left unmatched: 4. Germline V gives CDR1 SGHDN, CDR2 FVKESK. The CDR3 is made up of 15 amino acids. The CDR3 is CASSQVGGWYNEQFF. As DNA, the CDR3 is TGTGCCAGCAGCCAAGTGGGGGGGTGGTACAATGAGCAGTTCTTC.

This chain uses TRBV7-9 with TRBJ2-7; a possible D gene is TRBD1 (6 bases). Trimming left V 5 bases short and J 2 bases short, with 10 bases between. This CDR3 is 13 amino acids long. Germline assignment: CDR1 SEHNR and CDR2 FQNEAQ (reference sequence). CDR3 protein: CASSKAGAYEQYF. In nucleotides, the CDR3 is TGTGCCAGCAGCAAGGCAGGGGCCTACGAGCAGTACTTC.

The chain recombines TRBV18 with TRBJ2-5; D is uncertain. The CDR3 length is 14 residues. CDR1 and CDR2 (germline): KGHSH, LQKENI. V lost 2 bases and J 0 bases, leaving 7 bases between the germline ends. CDR3 in amino acids: CASSPSTHQETQYF. The CDR3 DNA reads TGTGCCAGCTCACCAAGCACTCACCAAGAGACCCAGTACTTC. The whole variable domain, remainder taken from reference TRBV18 and TRBJ2-5, is NAGVMQNPRHLVRRRGQEARLRCSPMKGHSHVYWYRQLPEEGLKFMVYLQKENIIDESGMPKERFSAEFPKEGPSILRIQQVVRGDSAAYFCASSPSTHQETQYFGPGTRLLVL.

This clone was seen a few times. The CDR3 is CASSGASTRAFF. CDR3 sequence (DNA): TGTGCCAGCAGTGGGGCCAGCACAAGGGCTTTCTTT. V and J are TRBV7-2 and TRBJ1-1; a possible D gene is TRBD1 (5 bases). The V gene's germline CDR1 is SGHTA and CDR2 FQGNSA. CDR3 length: 12 residues. V was pared by 6 bases and J by 11 bases, with 16 bases between.

This sequence joins TRBV2 and TRBJ1-2; unclear D gene. The V end lost 5 bases, the J end lost 8 bases, and 15 bases lay between the germline ends. The CDR3 has 13 residues. Germline CDR1 is SNHLY and CDR2 is FYNNEI. The CDR3 reads CASSSRKEAGYTF. DNA for the CDR3: TGTGCCAGCAGTTCCCGAAAGGAGGCGGGCTACACCTTC.

The chain joins TRBV19 to TRBJ2-1; 11 nucleotides line up with TRBD1. The V gene's germline CDR1 is LNHDA and CDR2 SQIVND (reference sequence). This CDR3 spans 14 amino acids. The V gene end was trimmed by 5 bases and the J gene end by 10 bases; junction bases not matched to a gene: 7. The CDR3 bases are TGTGCCAGTAGTCCCGGGACAGGGGGTTGGGAGCAGTTCTTC. It encodes CASSPGTGGWEQFF.

The genes are TRBV11-3 and TRBJ2-2; D gene unclear. There are 13 residues in the CDR3. V lost 1 base and J 5 bases, leaving 5 bases between the germline ends. Germline CDR1 SGHNT, CDR2 YENEEA. This CDR3 reads CASSLVGTGELFF. The CDR3 nucleotides are TGTGCCAGCAGCTTAGTCGGGACCGGGGAGCTGTTTTTT.

This chain uses TRBV6-1 with TRBJ1-2, with D possibly matching TRBD1 (6 bases). Per germline, CDR1 MNHNS and CDR2 SASEGT. There are 14 residues in the CDR3. Trimming shortened V by 9 bases and J by 2 bases, and 16 bases separated the two germline ends. The DNA of the CDR3 is TGTGCCAGTCAAAGAGGAGACAGGAACTATGGCTACACCTTC. It translates to CASQRGDRNYGYTF.

The chain uses TRBV6-1 and TRBJ2-5; weak D call: TRBD2 (6 bases). Germline assignment: CDR1 MNHNS and CDR2 SASEGT. The CDR3 extends over 14 amino acids. The germline V and J ends were trimmed by 7 bases and 2 bases, with 14 bases remaining between them. The CDR3 DNA reads as TGTGCCAGCAACCTAGCGAGGCTACAAGAGACCCAGTACTTC. This encodes CASNLARLQETQYF.

This sequence joins TRBV5-1 and TRBJ2-1; the match to TRBD2 covers 8 bases. V lost 0 bases, J lost 6 bases, and 8 bases stayed unmatched. The CDR3 is 16 amino acids. Germline loops: CDR1 SGHRS, CDR2 YFSETQ. This CDR3 reads CASSLVSLAGINEQFF. CDR3 nucleotide sequence: TGCGCCAGCAGCTTGGTCAGTTTAGCGGGAATCAATGAGCAGTTCTTC.

In regard to this clone: Its ends do not fully match the called genes, so a read error is possible. CDR3 sequence reads: CASSQTSGGYNEQFF. CDR3 DNA: TGTGCTAGCAGCCAGACTAGCGGGGGCTACAATGAGCAGTTCTTC. This sequence joins TRBV7-7 and TRBJ2-1, with 12 bases identical to TRBD2. Germline-derived CDR1 and CDR2 are SSHAT and FNYEAQ (reference sequence). CDR3 length: 15 amino acids.

The chain recombines TRBV6-5 with TRBJ2-2; unclear D gene. Germline V gene data show CDR1 as MNHEY and CDR2 as SVGAGI. The CDR3 totals 14 residues. V gave up 4 bases and J gave up 2 bases, with 8 bases separating them. The CDR3 sequence is CASSFNINTGELFF. As DNA, the CDR3 is TGTGCCAGCAGTTTTAACATAAACACCGGGGAGCTGTTTTTT.

This clone was counted a single time. This chain connects TRBV6-6 to TRBJ2-2; 12 bases are a match to TRBD2. The CDR3 runs 15 residues. CDR1 MNHNY and CDR2 SVGAGI come from the germline V gene (reference sequence). V lost 7 bases and J lost 5; bases outside the gene matches: 5. CDR3: CASTSGLAGTGELFF. CDR3 sequence (DNA): TGTGCCAGCACCTCCGGACTAGCGGGAACCGGGGAGCTGTTTTTT.

This clone was observed once. The CDR3 loop is CASSIQGGASNEQFF. The CDR3 coding sequence is TGTGCCAGCAGCATACAGGGAGGGGCTTCCAATGAGCAGTTCTTC. The V call is TRBV7-2, the J call TRBJ2-1; the D gene is possibly TRBD2 (7 bases). V lost 5 bases to trimming and J lost 6 bases, with 17 bases between them. The CDR3 loop spans 15 amino acids. The germline gives CDR1 SGHTA, CDR2 FQGNSA.

The chain links TRBV19 to TRBJ1-3; perhaps TRBD1 as D (6 bases). The ends were cut back, 2 bases at V and 4 bases at J, with 9 bases in the middle. CDR1 is LNHDA, CDR2 SQIVND, per germline (reference sequence). The CDR3 loop spans 14 amino acids. This CDR3 reads CASSITGTGNTIYF. Written as DNA, the CDR3 is TGTGCCAGTAGTATAACAGGGACCGGAAACACCATATATTTT.

This clone appeared a single time. This chain connects TRBV28 to TRBJ2-7; 7 nucleotides line up with TRBD2. Trimming cost V 6 bases and J 4 bases; bases outside gene matches: 9. Germline CDR1 reads MDHEN; CDR2 reads SYDVKM. The CDR3 extends over 14 amino acids. CDR3 DNA sequence: TGTGCCAGCAGCCGGGGAGGGCTGGGGTACGAGCAGTACTTC. It is translated as CASSRGGLGYEQYF. The variable domain in full, completed from reference TRBV28 and TRBJ2-7, reads DVKVTQSSRYLVKRTGEKVFLECVQDMDHENMFWYRQDPGLGLRLIYFSYDVKMKEKGDIPEGYSVSREKKERFSLILESASTNQTSMYLCASSRGGLGYEQYFGPGTRLTVT.

The rearrangement links TRBV28 to TRBJ2-5; D remains ambiguous. Trimming took off 5 bases at V and 3 bases at J, with 4 bases between the two ends. Germline loops: CDR1 MDHEN, CDR2 SYDVKM. This CDR3 is 11 amino acids long. The CDR3 coding sequence is TGTGCCAGCAGTCGTGAAGAGACCCAGTACTTC. Translating it yields CASSREETQYF. Using reference TRBV28 and TRBJ2-5 for the parts outside the CDR3, the full variable domain is DVKVTQSSRYLVKRTGEKVFLECVQDMDHENMFWYRQDPGLGLRLIYFSYDVKMKEKGDIPEGYSVSREKKERFSLILESASTNQTSMYLCASSREETQYFGPGTRLLVL.

The chain couples TRBV9 to TRBJ2-5, with D possibly TRBD2 on 6 matching bases. Germline V gives CDR1 SGDLS, CDR2 YYNGEE. This CDR3 contains 15 residues. Trimming pared 3 bases from V and 2 bases from J, leaving 14 bases between. The CDR3 region is CASSADWGEQETQYF. CDR3 in DNA: TGTGCCAGCAGCGCCGATTGGGGGGAGCAAGAGACCCAGTACTTC.

The chain recombines TRBV7-6 with TRBJ1-4; unclear D gene. The CDR3 totals 13 residues. V shed 5 bases and J shed 8 bases, with 12 bases lying between them. In germline, CDR1 is SGHVS, CDR2 FNYEAQ. CDR3 loop: CASSGRIGEKLFF. The CDR3 DNA is TGTGCCAGCAGCGGGAGGATTGGGGAAAAACTGTTTTTT.

The chain joins TRBV11-2 to TRBJ2-5, with 9 bases identical to TRBD1. The CDR3 has 16 residues. V lost 3 bases and J lost 2; bases outside the gene matches: 7. Per the germline V gene, CDR1 is SGHAT and CDR2 is FQNNGV. CDR3 in DNA: TGTGCCAGCAGCTTTGGGACAGGGTCTACTCAAGAGACCCAGTACTTC. Residues: CASSFGTGSTQETQYF. Supplemented by reference TRBV11-2 and TRBJ2-5, the full variable domain reads EAGVAQSPRYKIIEKRQSVAFWCNPISGHATLYWYQQILGQGPKLLIQFQNNGVVDDSQLPKDRFSAERLKGVDSTLKIQPAKLEDSAVYLCASSFGTGSTQETQYFGPGTRLLVL.

This CDR3 reads CAWSRQANTEAFF. DNA for the CDR3: TGTGCCTGGAGTCGCCAGGCGAACACTGAAGCTTTCTTT. The J gene is TRBJ1-1, the V gene TRBV30; D is unclear. Germline V gives CDR1 GTSNPN, CDR2 SVGIG (reference sequence). Trimming took off 2 bases at V and 1 base at J, with 8 bases between the two ends. CDR3 length: 13 amino acids.

The chain uses TRBV14 and TRBJ1-4; D not resolved. Germline CDR1 and CDR2: SGHDN and FVKESK. CDR3 length: 15 residues. V was clipped by 0 bases and J by 8 bases, with 13 bases between them. The CDR3 here is CASSQERWREEKLFF. The CDR3 DNA sequence: TGTGCCAGCAGCCAAGAGAGGTGGAGGGAAGAAAAACTGTTTTTT. Filled out from reference TRBV14 and TRBJ1-4, the complete variable domain reads EAGVTQFPSHSVIEKGQTVTLRCDPISGHDNLYWYRRVMGKEIKFLLHFVKESKQDESGMPNNRFLAERTGGTYSTLKVQPAELEDSGVYFCASSQERWREEKLFFGSGTQLSVL.